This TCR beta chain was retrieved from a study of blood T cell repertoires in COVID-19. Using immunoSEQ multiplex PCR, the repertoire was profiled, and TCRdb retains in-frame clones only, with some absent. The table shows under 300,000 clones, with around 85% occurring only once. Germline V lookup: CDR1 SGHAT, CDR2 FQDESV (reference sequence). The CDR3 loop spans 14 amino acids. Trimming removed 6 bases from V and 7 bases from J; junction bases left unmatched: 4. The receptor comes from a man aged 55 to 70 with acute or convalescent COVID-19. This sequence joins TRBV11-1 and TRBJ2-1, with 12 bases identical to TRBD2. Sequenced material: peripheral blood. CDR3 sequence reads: CASRPGLAGNEQFF. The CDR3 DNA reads TGTGCCAGCAGACCCGGACTAGCGGGAAATGAGCAGTTCTTC.